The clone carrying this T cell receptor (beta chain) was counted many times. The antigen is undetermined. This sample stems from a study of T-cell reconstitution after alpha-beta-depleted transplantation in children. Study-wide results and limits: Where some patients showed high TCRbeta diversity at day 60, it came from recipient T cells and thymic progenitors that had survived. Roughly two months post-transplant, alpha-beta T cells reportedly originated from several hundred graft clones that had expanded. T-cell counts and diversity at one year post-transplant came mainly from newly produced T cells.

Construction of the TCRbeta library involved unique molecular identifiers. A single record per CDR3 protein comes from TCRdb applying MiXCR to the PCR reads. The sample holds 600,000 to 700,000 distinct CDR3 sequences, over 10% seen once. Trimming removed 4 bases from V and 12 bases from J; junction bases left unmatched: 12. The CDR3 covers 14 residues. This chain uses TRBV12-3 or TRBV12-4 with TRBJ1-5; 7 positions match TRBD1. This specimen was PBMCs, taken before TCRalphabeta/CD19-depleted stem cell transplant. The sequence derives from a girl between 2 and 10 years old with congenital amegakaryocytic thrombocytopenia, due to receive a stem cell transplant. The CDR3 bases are TGTGCCAGCAGTTCCTCCAGGGGCGACAGGGTCCAGCATTTT. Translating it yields CASSSSRGDRVQHF.